One and the same sample provided the 4 T cell receptor beta chains below, sequenced in a study of beta chain features in type 1 diabetes. The authors reverse transcribed all of the isolated RNA, so sequencing captured expressed TCRB transcripts. Sequencing used immunoSEQ multiplex PCR; TCRdb keeps in-frame clones, though not all of them. The sample yields over 100,000 clones, almost 40% seen once. The sequenced sample was stem cell memory CD4+ T cells from blood. The receptors come from a woman in her late teens or twenties in good health.

This chain links TRBV2 with TRBJ2-7; 10 nucleotides align to TRBD1. The length of the CDR3 is 16 residues. V dropped 6 bases and J dropped 1; count of bases not matched to a gene: 9. Germline lookup yields CDR1 SNHLY and CDR2 FYNNEI. In nucleotides, the CDR3 is TGTGCCAGCAGCGCACCCCGGACAGGGGGTTCCTACGAGCAGTACTTC. Residues: CASSAPRTGGSYEQYF.

The chain employs TRBV4-1 and TRBJ1-4; 7 bases line up with TRBD1. The CDR3 length is 15 residues. Germline trimming cut 3 bases from V and 2 bases from J; bases unmatched to any gene: 3. The germline V gene has CDR1 MGHRA and CDR2 YSYEKL. CDR3 DNA: TGCGCCAGCAGCCAGCCGACAGGGACTAATGAAAAACTGTTTTTT. Its translation is CASSQPTGTNEKLFF.

This clone turned up a few times. The rearrangement uses TRBV29-1 and TRBJ2-1; 16 bases are shared with TRBD2. CDR1 and CDR2 (germline): SQVTM, ANQGSEA. The CDR3 extends over 21 amino acids. V gave up 6 bases and J gave up 5 bases; unmatched junction bases: 22. CDR3 loop: CSVTHITVGTSGRAPHNEQFF. The CDR3 DNA sequence: TGCAGCGTCACCCATATCACAGTCGGGACTAGCGGGAGGGCCCCGCACAATGAGCAGTTCTTC.

The chain couples TRBV30 to TRBJ1-2; maybe TRBD1 (6 bases). V lost 4 bases and J 8 bases, leaving 17 bases between the germline ends. Germline V gives CDR1 GTSNPN, CDR2 SVGIG (reference sequence). This CDR3 contains 13 residues. Here the CDR3 reads CAWKAQGNGGYTF. The DNA for the CDR3 is TGTGCCTGGAAGGCACAGGGAAACGGAGGCTACACCTTC.